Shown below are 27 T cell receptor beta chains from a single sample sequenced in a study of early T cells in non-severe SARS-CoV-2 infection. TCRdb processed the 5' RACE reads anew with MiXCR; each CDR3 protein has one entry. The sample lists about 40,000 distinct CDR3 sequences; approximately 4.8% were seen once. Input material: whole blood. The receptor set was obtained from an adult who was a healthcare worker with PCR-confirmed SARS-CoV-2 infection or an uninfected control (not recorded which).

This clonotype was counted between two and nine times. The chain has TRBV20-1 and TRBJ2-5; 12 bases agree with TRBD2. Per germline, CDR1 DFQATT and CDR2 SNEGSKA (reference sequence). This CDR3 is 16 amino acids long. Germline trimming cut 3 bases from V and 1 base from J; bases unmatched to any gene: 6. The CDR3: CSASPTSGGTQETQYF. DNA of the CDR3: TGCAGTGCTAGCCCCACTAGCGGGGGGACCCAAGAGACCCAGTACTTC.

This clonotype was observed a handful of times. The CDR3 DNA reads as TGTGCCAGCAGCTTAGTAGGCGGGGGGGCTAATACAGATACGCAGTATTTT. It codes for CASSLVGGGANTDTQYF. The chain couples TRBV7-2 to TRBJ2-3; 9 nucleotides line up with TRBD2. CDR1 is SGHTA and CDR2 is FQGNSA in the germline V gene. The CDR3 loop spans 17 amino acids. After removal of 1 base from V and 3 bases from J, the junction contained 8 bases not matched to a gene.

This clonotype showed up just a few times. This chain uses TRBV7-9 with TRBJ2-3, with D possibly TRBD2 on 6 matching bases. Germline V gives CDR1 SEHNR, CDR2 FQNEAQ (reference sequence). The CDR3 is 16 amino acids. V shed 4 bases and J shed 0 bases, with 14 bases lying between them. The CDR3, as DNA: TGTGCCAGCAGCTCGGGACTGGATTTCAGCACAGATACGCAGTATTTT. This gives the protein CASSSGLDFSTDTQYF.

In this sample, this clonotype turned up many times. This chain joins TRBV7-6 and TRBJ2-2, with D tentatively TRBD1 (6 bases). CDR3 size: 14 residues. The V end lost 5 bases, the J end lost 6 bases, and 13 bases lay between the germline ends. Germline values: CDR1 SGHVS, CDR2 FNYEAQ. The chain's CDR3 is CASSQEGTSGELFF. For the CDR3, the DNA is TGTGCCAGCAGCCAAGAAGGGACATCCGGGGAGCTGTTTTTT.

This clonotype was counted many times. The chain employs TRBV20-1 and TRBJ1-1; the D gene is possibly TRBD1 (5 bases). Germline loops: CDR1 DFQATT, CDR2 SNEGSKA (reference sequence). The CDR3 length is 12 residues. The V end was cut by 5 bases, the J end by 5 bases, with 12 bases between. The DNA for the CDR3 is TGCAGTGCTCCCAGGGACGGGACTGAAGCTTTCTTT. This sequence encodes CSAPRDGTEAFF.

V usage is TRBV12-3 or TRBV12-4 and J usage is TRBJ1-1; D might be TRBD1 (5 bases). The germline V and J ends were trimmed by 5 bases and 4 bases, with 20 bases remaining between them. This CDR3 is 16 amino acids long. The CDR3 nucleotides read TGTGCCAGCAGTCAACGTCCCAAGAGGGGCGGCACTGAAGCTTTCTTT. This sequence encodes CASSQRPKRGGTEAFF.

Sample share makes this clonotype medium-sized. CDR3 DNA: TGTGCCATCAGTGAGTCATGGGATAACCAAGAGACCCAGTACTTC. Protein product: CAISESWDNQETQYF. The chain recombines TRBV10-3 with TRBJ2-5; no definite D call. The CDR3 covers 15 residues. Germline V gene lookup returns CDR1 ENHRY and CDR2 SYGVKD. Trimming left V 0 bases short and J 0 bases short, with 8 bases between.

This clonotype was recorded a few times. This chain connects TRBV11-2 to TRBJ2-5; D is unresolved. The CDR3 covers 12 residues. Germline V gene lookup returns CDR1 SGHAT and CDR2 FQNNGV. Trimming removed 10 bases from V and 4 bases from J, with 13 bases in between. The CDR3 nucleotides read TGTGCCACGACCACCATCCCAGAGACCCAGTACTTC. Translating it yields CATTTIPETQYF.

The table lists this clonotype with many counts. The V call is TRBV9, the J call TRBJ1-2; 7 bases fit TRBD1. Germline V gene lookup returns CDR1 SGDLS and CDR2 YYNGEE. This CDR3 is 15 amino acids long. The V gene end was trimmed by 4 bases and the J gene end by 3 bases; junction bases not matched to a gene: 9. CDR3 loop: CASSPRTGEDYGYTF. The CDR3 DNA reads TGTGCCAGCAGCCCGAGGACAGGTGAAGACTATGGCTACACCTTC. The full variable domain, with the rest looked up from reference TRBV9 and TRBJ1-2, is DSGVTQTPKHLITATGQRVTLRCSPRSGDLSVYWYQQSLDQGLQFLIQYYNGEERAKGNILERFSAQQFPDLHSELNLSSLELGDSALYFCASSPRTGEDYGYTFGSGTRLTVV.

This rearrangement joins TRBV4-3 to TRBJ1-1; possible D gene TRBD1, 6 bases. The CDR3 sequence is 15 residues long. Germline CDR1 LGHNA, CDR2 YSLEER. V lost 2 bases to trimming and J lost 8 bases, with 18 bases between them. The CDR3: CASSQTRGQVEEAFF. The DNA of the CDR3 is TGCGCCAGCAGCCAAACCCGGGGGCAGGTTGAAGAAGCTTTCTTT.

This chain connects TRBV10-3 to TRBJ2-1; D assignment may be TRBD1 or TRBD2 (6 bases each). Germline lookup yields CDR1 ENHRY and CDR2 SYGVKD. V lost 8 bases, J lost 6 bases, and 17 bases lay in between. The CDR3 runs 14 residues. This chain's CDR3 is CAISGGATFNEQFF. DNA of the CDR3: TGTGCCATCTCCGGGGGCGCAACCTTCAATGAGCAGTTCTTC.

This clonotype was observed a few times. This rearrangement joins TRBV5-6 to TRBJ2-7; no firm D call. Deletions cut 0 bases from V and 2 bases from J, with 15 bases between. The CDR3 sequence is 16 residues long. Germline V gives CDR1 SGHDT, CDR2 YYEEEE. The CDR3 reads CASSLAPKGRTYEQYF. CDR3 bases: TGTGCCAGCAGCTTGGCCCCGAAGGGTAGGACCTACGAGCAGTACTTC. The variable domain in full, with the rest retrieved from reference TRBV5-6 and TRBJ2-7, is DAGVTQSPTHLIKTRGQQVTLRCSPKSGHDTVSWYQQALGQGPQFIFQYYEEEERQRGNFPDRFSGHQFPNYSSELNVNALLLGDSALYLCASSLAPKGRTYEQYFGPGTRLTVT.

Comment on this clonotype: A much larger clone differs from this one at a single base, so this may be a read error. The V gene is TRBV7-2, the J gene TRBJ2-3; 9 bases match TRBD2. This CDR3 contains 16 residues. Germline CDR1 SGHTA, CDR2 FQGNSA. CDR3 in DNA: TGTGCCAGAAGCTTAGGAGCGGGAGGTTGGACAGATACGCAGTATTTT. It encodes CARSLGAGGWTDTQYF.

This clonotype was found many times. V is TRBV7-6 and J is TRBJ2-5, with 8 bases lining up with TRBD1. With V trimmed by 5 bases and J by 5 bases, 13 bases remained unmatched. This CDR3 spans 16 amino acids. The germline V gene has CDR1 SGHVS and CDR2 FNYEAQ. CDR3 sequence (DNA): TGTGCCAGCAGCCTGGCGGACCCGACAGGGGTGGAGACCCAGTACTTC. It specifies CASSLADPTGVETQYF.

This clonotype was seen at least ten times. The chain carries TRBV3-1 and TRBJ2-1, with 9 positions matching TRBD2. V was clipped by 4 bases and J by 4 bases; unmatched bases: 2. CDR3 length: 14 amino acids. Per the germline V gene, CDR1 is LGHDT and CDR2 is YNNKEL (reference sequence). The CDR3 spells CASSLAGVYNEQFF. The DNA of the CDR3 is TGTGCCAGCAGCCTAGCGGGAGTTTACAATGAGCAGTTCTTC.

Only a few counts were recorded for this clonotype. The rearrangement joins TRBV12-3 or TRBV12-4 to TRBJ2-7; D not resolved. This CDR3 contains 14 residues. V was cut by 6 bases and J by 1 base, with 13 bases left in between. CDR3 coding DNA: TGTGCCAGCAGGCACCCGGGCTCATCCTACGAGCAGTACTTC. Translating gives CASRHPGSSYEQYF.

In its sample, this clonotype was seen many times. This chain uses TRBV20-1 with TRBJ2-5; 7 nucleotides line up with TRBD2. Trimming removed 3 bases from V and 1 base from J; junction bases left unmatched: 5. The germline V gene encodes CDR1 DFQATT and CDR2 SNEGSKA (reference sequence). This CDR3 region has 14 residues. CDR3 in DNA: TGCAGTGCTAGGGGGGGGTCAGTCCAAGAGACCCAGTACTTC. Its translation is CSARGGSVQETQYF.

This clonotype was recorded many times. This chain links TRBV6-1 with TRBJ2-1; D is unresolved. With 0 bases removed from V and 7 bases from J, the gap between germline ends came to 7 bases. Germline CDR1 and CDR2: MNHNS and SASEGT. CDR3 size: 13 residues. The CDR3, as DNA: TGTGCCAGCAGTGAAGCGCATGGGAATGAGCAGTTCTTC. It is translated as CASSEAHGNEQFF.

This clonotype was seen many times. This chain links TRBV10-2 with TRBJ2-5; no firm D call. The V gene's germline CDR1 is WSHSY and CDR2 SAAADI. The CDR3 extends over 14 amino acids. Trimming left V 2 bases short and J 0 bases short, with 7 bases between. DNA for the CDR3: TGCGCCAGCAGTGAGATCGGCAACCAAGAGACCCAGTACTTC. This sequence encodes CASSEIGNQETQYF.

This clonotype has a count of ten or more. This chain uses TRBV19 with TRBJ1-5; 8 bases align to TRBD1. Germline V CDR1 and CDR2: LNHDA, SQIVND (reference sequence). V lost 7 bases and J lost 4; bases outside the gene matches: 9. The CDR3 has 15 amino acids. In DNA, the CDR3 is TGTGCCAGTAAAGGTTGGCAGGGGGCGAATCAGCCCCAGCATTTT. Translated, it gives CASKGWQGANQPQHF. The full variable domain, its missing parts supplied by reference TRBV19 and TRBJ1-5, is DGGITQSPKYLFRKEGQNVTLSCEQNLNHDAMYWYRQDPGQGLRLIYYSQIVNDFQKGDIAEGYSVSREKKESFPLTVTSAQKNPTAFYLCASKGWQGANQPQHFGDGTRLSIL.

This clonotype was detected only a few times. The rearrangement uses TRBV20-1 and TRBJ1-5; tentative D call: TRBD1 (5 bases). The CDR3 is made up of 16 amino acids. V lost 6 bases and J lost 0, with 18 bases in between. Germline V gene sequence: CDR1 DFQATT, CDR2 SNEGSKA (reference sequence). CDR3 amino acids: CSATTGGGASNQPQHF. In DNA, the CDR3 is TGCAGTGCCACTACGGGCGGTGGGGCTAGCAATCAGCCCCAGCATTTT.

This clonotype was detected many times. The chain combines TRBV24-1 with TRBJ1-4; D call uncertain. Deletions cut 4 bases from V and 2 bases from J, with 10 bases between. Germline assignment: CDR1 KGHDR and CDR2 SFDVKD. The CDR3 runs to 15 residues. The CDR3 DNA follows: TGTGCCACCAGTGAAGGAGGACTGACTAATGAAAAACTGTTTTTT. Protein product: CATSEGGLTNEKLFF.

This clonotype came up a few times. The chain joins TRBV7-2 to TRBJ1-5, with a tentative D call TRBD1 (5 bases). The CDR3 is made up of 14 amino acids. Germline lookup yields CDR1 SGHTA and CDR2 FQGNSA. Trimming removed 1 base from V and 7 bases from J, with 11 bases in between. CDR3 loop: CASSLVGRDQPQHF. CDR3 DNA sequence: TGTGCCAGCAGCTTAGTCGGCAGGGACCAGCCCCAGCATTTT.

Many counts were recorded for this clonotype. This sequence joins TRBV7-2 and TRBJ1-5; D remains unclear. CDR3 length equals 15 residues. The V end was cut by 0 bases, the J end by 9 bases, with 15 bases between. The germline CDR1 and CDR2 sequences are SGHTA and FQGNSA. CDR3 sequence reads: CASSLAGEWRSPQHF. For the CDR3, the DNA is TGTGCCAGCAGCTTAGCTGGGGAATGGAGATCGCCCCAGCATTTT.

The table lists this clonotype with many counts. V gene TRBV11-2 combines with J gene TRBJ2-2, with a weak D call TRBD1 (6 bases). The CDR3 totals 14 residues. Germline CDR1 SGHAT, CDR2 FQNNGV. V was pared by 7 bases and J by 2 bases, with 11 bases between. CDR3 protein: CASKSQGNTGELFF. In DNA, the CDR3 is TGTGCCAGCAAATCACAGGGAAACACCGGGGAGCTGTTTTTT.

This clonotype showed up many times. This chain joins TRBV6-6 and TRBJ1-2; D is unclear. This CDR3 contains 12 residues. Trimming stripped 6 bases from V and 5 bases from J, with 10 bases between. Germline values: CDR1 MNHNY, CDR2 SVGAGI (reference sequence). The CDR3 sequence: CASSSMAYGYTF. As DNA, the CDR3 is TGTGCCAGCAGCTCAATGGCTTATGGCTACACCTTC.

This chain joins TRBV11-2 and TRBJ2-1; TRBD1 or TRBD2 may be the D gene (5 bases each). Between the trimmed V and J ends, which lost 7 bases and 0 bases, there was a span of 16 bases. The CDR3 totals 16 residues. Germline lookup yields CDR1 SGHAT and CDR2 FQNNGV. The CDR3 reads CASTPGPLSSYNEQFF. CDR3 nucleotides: TGTGCCAGCACCCCGGGACCGCTGAGCTCCTACAATGAGCAGTTCTTC.